These 15 T cell receptor beta chains were sequenced from one sample in a study of T cells in Graves' hyperthyroidism and ophthalmopathy (dated by TCRdb to between 2018 and 2020). Libraries were built with multiplex PCR. The sample was run on an Illumina HiSeq 2000. TCR beta CDR3 regions were amplified from RNA transcripts. For the first round of RT-PCR on the TCR CDR3, the HTBI primer set was used together with the Qiagen OneStep RT-PCR kit. Starting from the raw public reads, TCRdb applied fastp trimming at Q25, assembled clones with MiXCR and retained in-frame beta chains. CDR3 protein sequences are deduplicated, and each keeps its most common genes and DNA. This sample comprises fewer than 900,000 distinct CDR3 sequences, around a sixth of them detected only once. The ten top clones hold 16% of the sample. Sequencing was performed on blood. Receptor source: a woman aged 45 to 65 with Graves' hyperthyroidism that later progressed to Graves' ophthalmopathy.

CDR3 loop: CASRLGQGEETQYF. In DNA, the CDR3 is TGTGCCAGCAGATTGGGACAGGGGGAAGAGACCCAGTACTTC. The chain couples TRBV2 to TRBJ2-5, with 11 bases identical to TRBD1. There are 14 residues in the CDR3. With 6 bases clipped from V and 3 bases from J, the junction kept 3 bases outside the gene matches. CDR1 is SNHLY and CDR2 is FYNNEI in the germline V gene.

This clonotype has at least ten counts. The chain employs TRBV27 and TRBJ1-5; weak D call: TRBD1 (6 bases). The CDR3 sequence is 15 residues long. V was trimmed by 2 bases and J by 1 base, leaving 9 bases between them. Germline CDR1 MNHEY, CDR2 SMNVEV (reference sequence). The CDR3 protein is CASSLNRASNQPQHF. The CDR3 coding sequence is TGTGCCAGCAGTTTAAACAGGGCAAGCAATCAGCCCCAGCATTTT.

The chain is built from TRBV3-1 and TRBJ1-4; the match to TRBD1 covers 9 bases. V lost 5 bases, J lost 10 bases, and 5 bases stayed unmatched. CDR1 LGHDT and CDR2 YNNKEL come from the germline V gene (reference sequence). This CDR3 is 13 amino acids long. CDR3 bases: TGTGCCAGCAGCGAGGCGACAGGGGGAAAACTGTTTTTT. Its translation is CASSEATGGKLFF.

This clonotype showed up many times. The chain has TRBV7-2 and TRBJ1-2; no clear D. Per the germline V gene, CDR1 is SGHTA and CDR2 is FQGNSA. With 5 bases removed from V and 2 bases from J, the gap between germline ends came to 12 bases. The CDR3 is 14 residues long. The CDR3 here is CASSPVSENYGYTF. The CDR3 bases are TGTGCCAGCAGCCCCGTCTCGGAAAACTATGGCTACACCTTC.

The chain carries TRBV3-1 and TRBJ1-2; D gene ambiguous. V shed 0 bases and J shed 6 bases, with 11 bases lying between them. The CDR3 totals 14 residues. Per the germline V gene, CDR1 is LGHDT and CDR2 is YNNKEL (reference sequence). The CDR3 here is CASSQDKWSHGYTF. The DNA for the CDR3 is TGTGCCAGCAGCCAAGATAAATGGAGCCATGGCTACACCTTC.

The genes are TRBV4-1 and TRBJ2-7, with D possibly matching TRBD1 (6 bases). V lost 5 bases, J lost 0 bases, and 11 bases lay in between. Germline V gene sequence: CDR1 MGHRA, CDR2 YSYEKL. This CDR3 region has 14 residues. CDR3 bases: TGCGCCAGCAGCGAACAGGGATTCTCCTACGAGCAGTACTTC. Protein: CASSEQGFSYEQYF.

This clonotype was counted a few times. The V call is TRBV5-1, the J call TRBJ2-3; 8 nucleotides agree with TRBD2. Germline V lookup: CDR1 SGHRS, CDR2 YFSETQ. The CDR3 is made up of 16 amino acids. Germline trimming cut 4 bases from V and 4 bases from J; bases unmatched to any gene: 11. CDR3 nucleotide sequence: TGCGCCAGCAGCACTCTCATTAGCGGGGCGGCAGATACGCAGTATTTT. Translating it yields CASSTLISGAADTQYF.

This clonotype was observed many times. This rearrangement joins TRBV7-2 to TRBJ1-5, with 9 bases lining up with TRBD1. Per the germline V gene, CDR1 is SGHTA and CDR2 is FQGNSA. The CDR3 length is 17 residues. J gave up 5 bases and V 5 bases, and 13 bases lay outside the gene matches. CDR3 coding DNA: TGTGCCAGCAGCCCCTTTCCGGGGACAGGGATTTATCAGCCCCAGCATTTT. Translation gives CASSPFPGTGIYQPQHF.

The chain couples TRBV12-3 or TRBV12-4 to TRBJ2-1; D uncertain. The CDR3 covers 13 residues. The ends were cut back, 1 base at V and 10 bases at J, with 11 bases in the middle. The CDR3 DNA reads as TGTGCCAGCAGTTTAGTTGACGGGTCGGAGCAGTTCTTC. As protein: CASSLVDGSEQFF.

This clonotype was seen ten or more times. J is TRBJ2-5 and V is TRBV3-1, with TRBD1 identical over 7 bases. CDR1 and CDR2 from the germline V gene are LGHDT and YNNKEL (reference sequence). CDR3 length: 16 amino acids. V gave up 4 bases and J gave up 0 bases; unmatched junction bases: 8. For the CDR3, the DNA is TGTGCCAGCAGCCCCCTGGACAGGCGATACCAAGAGACCCAGTACTTC. Translation gives CASSPLDRRYQETQYF.

This clonotype was seen repeatedly, ten times or more. The J gene is TRBJ2-3, the V gene TRBV18; no reliable D call. The length of the CDR3 is 15 residues. Deletions cut 3 bases from V and 0 bases from J, with 10 bases between. Per the germline V gene, CDR1 is KGHSH and CDR2 is LQKENI. The CDR3 sequence is CASSPRFSSTDTQYF. The CDR3 DNA follows: TGTGCCAGCTCACCTCGTTTTTCTAGCACAGATACGCAGTATTTT.

The sample holds many counts of this clonotype. The chain joins TRBV11-2 to TRBJ2-7; D is uncertain. Per germline, CDR1 SGHAT and CDR2 FQNNGV. V lost 3 bases to trimming and J lost 0 bases, with 6 bases between them. The CDR3 runs to 13 residues. The CDR3 DNA reads as TGTGCCAGCAGCTTTCGGAGCTCCTACGAGCAGTACTTC. This translates into CASSFRSSYEQYF.

The chain combines TRBV5-5 with TRBJ2-3; 7 bases are shared with TRBD1. The CDR3 is 15 residues long. Germline-derived CDR1 and CDR2 are SGHKS and YYEKEE (reference sequence). V trimming: 2 bases; J trimming: 4 bases; junction bases outside the gene matches: 7. Here the CDR3 reads CASSLLIGGPDTQYF. DNA for the CDR3: TGTGCCAGCAGCTTATTGATAGGGGGCCCAGATACGCAGTATTTT.

The chain employs TRBV6-1 and TRBJ2-3, with 9 bases lining up with TRBD2. There are 20 residues in the CDR3. J was trimmed by 5 bases and V by 10 bases; bases with no gene match: 28. The V gene's germline CDR1 is MNHNS and CDR2 SASEGT. CDR3 sequence (DNA): TGTGCCAACGGCGAAAATCGTCCTCTAGGGGAGCGGGGGGTTCAAGATACGCAGTATTTT. Translating it yields CANGENRPLGERGVQDTQYF.

This clonotype was seen at least ten times. The chain combines TRBV11-2 with TRBJ2-3; D might be TRBD1 (5 bases). V was cut by 0 bases and J by 0 bases, with 7 bases left in between. The length of the CDR3 is 15 residues. The germline gives CDR1 SGHAT, CDR2 FQNNGV. The CDR3 loop is CASSLDRTSTDTQYF. As DNA, the CDR3 is TGTGCCAGCAGCTTAGACCGGACAAGCACAGATACGCAGTATTTT.